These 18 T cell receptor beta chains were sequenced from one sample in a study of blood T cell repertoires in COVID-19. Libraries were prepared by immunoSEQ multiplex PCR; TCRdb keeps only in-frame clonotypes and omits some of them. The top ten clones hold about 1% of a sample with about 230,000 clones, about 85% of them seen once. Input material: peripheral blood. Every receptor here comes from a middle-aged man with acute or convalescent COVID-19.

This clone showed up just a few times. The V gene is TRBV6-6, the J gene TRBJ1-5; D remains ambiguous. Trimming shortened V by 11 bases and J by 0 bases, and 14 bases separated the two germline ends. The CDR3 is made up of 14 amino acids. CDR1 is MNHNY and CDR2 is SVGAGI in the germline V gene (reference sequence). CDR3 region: CASTQRYSNQPQHF. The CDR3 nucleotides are TGTGCCTCAACTCAACGGTATAGCAATCAGCCCCAGCATTTT.

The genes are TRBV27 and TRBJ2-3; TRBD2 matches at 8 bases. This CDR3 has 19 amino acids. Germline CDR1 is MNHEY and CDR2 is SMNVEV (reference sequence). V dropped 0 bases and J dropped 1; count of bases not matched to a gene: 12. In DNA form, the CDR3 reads TGTGCCAGCAGTTTATCGGCCTTGGGCAGCGGGGGCCGCACAGATACGCAGTATTTT. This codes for CASSLSALGSGGRTDTQYF.

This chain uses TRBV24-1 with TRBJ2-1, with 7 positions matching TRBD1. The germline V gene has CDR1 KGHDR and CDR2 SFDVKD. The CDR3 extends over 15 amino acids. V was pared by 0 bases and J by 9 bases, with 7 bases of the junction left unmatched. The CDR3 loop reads CATSDLTGAGIEQFF. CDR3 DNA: TGTGCCACCAGTGATTTGACAGGGGCTGGGATTGAGCAGTTCTTC.

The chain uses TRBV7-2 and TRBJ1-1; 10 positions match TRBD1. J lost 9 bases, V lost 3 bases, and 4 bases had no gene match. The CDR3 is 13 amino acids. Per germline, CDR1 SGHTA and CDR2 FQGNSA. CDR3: CASSFEGQGKAFF. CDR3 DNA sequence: TGTGCCAGCAGCTTCGAGGGACAGGGGAAAGCTTTCTTT. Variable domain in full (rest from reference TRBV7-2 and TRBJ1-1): GAGVSQSPSNKVTEKGKDVELRCDPISGHTALYWYRQSLGQGLEFLIYFQGNSAPDKSGLPSDRFSAERTGGSVSTLTIQRTQQEDSAVYLCASSFEGQGKAFFGQGTRLTVV.

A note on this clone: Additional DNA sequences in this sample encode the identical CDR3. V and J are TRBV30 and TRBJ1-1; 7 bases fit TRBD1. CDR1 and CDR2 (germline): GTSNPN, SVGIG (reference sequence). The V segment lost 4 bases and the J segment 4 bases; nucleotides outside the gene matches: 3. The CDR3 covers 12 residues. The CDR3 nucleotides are TGTGCCTGGACCCCAGGGGGCACTGAAGCTTTCTTT. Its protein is CAWTPGGTEAFF.

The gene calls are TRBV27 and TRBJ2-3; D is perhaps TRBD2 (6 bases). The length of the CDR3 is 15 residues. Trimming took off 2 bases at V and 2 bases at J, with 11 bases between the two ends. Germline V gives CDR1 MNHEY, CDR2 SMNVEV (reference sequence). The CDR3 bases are TGTGCCAGCAGTTTACTGGCGGGGAACACAGATACGCAGTATTTT. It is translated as CASSLLAGNTDTQYF.

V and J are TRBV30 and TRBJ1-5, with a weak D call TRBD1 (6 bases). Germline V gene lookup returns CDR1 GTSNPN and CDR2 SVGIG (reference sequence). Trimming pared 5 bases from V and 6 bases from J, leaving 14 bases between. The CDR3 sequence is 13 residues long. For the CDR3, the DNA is TGTGCCTGGGCAGGGGTTAATCTTCAGCCCCAGCATTTT. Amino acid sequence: CAWAGVNLQPQHF.

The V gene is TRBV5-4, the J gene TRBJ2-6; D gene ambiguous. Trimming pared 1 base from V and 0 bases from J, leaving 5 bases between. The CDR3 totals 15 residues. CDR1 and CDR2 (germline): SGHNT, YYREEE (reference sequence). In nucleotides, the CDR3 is TGTGCCAGCAGCTTGCTGTCCTCTGGGGCCAACGTCCTGACTTTC. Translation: CASSLLSSGANVLTF.

The CDR3 region is CASSPLPRTGIDEQFF. CDR3 DNA: TGCGCCAGCAGCCCCCTACCCCGGACGGGGATTGATGAGCAGTTCTTC. V is TRBV5-1 and J is TRBJ2-1; D perhaps matches TRBD2 (5 bases). The CDR3 totals 16 residues. Germline V CDR1 and CDR2: SGHRS, YFSETQ. V was clipped by 4 bases and J by 8 bases, with 22 bases between them.

CDR3 nucleotide sequence: TGTGCCAGCAACGCGGACAGGGAAAACACCATATATTTT. Amino acids: CASNADRENTIYF. The V and J genes are TRBV28 and TRBJ1-3, with 8 bases fitting TRBD1. CDR1 is MDHEN and CDR2 is SYDVKM in the germline V gene. This CDR3 contains 13 residues. J gave up 6 bases and V 7 bases, and 5 bases lay outside the gene matches.

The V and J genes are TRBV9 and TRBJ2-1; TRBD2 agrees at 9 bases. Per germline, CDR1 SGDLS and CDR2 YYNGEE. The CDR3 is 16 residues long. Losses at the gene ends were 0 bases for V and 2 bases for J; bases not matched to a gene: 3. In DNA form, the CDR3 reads TGTGCCAGCAGCGTAGGTAGCGGGGGCGCCTACAATGAGCAGTTCTTC. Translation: CASSVGSGGAYNEQFF.

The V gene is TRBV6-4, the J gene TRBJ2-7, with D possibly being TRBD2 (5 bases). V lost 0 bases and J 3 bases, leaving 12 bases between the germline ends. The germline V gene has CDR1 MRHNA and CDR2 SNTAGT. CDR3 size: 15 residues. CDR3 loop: CASSDSDSSGYEQYF. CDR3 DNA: TGTGCCAGCAGTGACTCGGATTCCAGCGGCTACGAGCAGTACTTC.

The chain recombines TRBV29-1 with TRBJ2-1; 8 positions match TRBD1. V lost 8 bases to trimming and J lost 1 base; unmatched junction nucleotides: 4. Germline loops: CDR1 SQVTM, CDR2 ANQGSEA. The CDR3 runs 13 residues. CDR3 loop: CSTGGSSYNEQFF. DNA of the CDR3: TGCAGCACAGGGGGTAGTTCCTACAATGAGCAGTTCTTC.

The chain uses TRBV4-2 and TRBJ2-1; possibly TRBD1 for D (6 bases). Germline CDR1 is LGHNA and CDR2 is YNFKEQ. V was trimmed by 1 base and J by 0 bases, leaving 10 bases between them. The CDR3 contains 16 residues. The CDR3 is CASSQAYRASYNEQFF. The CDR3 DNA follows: TGTGCCAGCAGCCAAGCTTACAGGGCCTCCTACAATGAGCAGTTCTTC.

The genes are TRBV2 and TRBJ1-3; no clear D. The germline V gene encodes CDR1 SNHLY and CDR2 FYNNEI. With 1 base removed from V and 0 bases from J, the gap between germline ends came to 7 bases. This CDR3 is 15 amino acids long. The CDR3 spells CASSEEDFSGNTIYF. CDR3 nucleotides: TGTGCCAGCAGTGAAGAAGACTTCTCTGGAAACACCATATATTTT.

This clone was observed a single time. The CDR3 DNA sequence: TGCGCCAGCAGCCAAGTACCAGGATGGATGAACACCATATATTTT. The encoded protein is CASSQVPGWMNTIYF. V and J are TRBV4-1 and TRBJ1-3; D is undetermined. This CDR3 contains 15 residues. Trimming removed 1 base at V and 7 bases at J, with 14 bases between. In germline, CDR1 is MGHRA, CDR2 YSYEKL.

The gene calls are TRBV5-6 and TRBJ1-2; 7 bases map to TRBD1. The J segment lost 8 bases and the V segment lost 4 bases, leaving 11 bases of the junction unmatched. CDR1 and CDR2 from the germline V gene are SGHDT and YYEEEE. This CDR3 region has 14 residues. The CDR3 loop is CASSGTAYEWGYTF. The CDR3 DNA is TGTGCCAGCAGCGGGACAGCCTATGAGTGGGGCTACACCTTC.

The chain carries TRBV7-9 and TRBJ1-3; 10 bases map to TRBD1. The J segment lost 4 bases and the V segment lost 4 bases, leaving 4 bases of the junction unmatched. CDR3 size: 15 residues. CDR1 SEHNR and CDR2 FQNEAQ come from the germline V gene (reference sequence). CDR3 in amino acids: CASSSGQGDGNTIYF. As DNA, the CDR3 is TGTGCCAGCAGCTCCGGACAGGGGGACGGAAACACCATATATTTT.